This T cell receptor beta chain is from a study of regulatory T cells in long-lasting Graves disease. V dropped 3 bases and J dropped 7 bases, with 12 bases sitting between them. This CDR3 contains 13 residues. Per the germline V gene, CDR1 is SNHLY and CDR2 is FYNNEI. Through Arm-PCR of CDR3 regions and iRepertoire HTBI primers, TCR beta libraries were built. TCRdb called the multiplex PCR reads again in MiXCR, with one record for every CDR3 protein. The sample lists roughly 400,000 distinct CDR3 sequences, less than 25% occurring once. This clonotype was seen repeatedly, ten times or more. Stated time point: persistent/refractory GD, antithyroid drugs over 5 years with positive TRAb. PBMC-derived RNA was used for the TCR library.

The sample was peripheral blood mononuclear cells (PBMCs), taken when the disease was refractory, from a patient treated with antithyroid drugs. The TCR was taken from a female donor with Graves disease. J is TRBJ2-5 and V is TRBV2, with D perhaps matching TRBD2 (5 bases). This chain's CDR3 is CASSDRRAGTQYF. The DNA of the CDR3 is TGTGCCAGCAGTGACCGGCGCGCGGGGACCCAGTACTTC.